The clone carrying this TCR beta chain occurred a few times. How the authors handled the data: Reference gene primer amplification gave nucleated cell count estimates. Measured with immunoSEQ multiplex PCR; TCRdb has only the in-frame clones, and not every one. The D gene and trimming were derived from the DNA, and the V and J assignments and clone size from that table. The data hold roughly 240,000 clones, with roughly 82% observed a single time. V shed 4 bases, J shed 2 bases, and the junction held 4 bases outside the gene matches. This CDR3 contains 15 residues. Germline CDR1 reads SGHVS; CDR2 reads FQNEAQ. This record comes from a study of blood T cell repertoires in COVID-19. Study members were between about 18 and 95 years old and lived in 25 or so US regions. Donors in Cohort 3 who had recovered were those with two negative PCRs, healthcare professional clearance, or resolution of their symptoms.

The rearrangement links TRBV7-8 to TRBJ2-3, with 9 bases that match TRBD1. The sequencing sample was made of PBMCs or T cells enriched from blood (not recorded which). The sequence was obtained from a woman in her 50s who had recovered from COVID-19. Written as DNA, the CDR3 is TGTGCCAGCAGCTCCGGGACAGGGCACACAGATACGCAGTATTTT. Translation gives CASSSGTGHTDTQYF.